The next 19 T cell receptor beta chains were all read from a single sample in a study of blood T cells in healthy people across ages. Combining a sample-barcoded 5' primer with a J-beta primer mix, a second PCR ran for 7 to 11 cycles. One entry per CDR3 protein results from TCRdb running MiXCR on the 5' RACE reads. The data hold some 1.4 million distinct CDR3 sequences, with 42% observed a single time. Sequenced sample: blood. These receptors were collected from a woman between 18 and 30 years old in good health.

The V and J genes are TRBV20-1 and TRBJ2-7; possible D gene TRBD2, 5 bases. The CDR3 totals 15 residues. V gave up 0 bases and J gave up 3 bases, with 15 bases separating them. Germline V gene sequence: CDR1 DFQATT, CDR2 SNEGSKA (reference sequence). The CDR3 reads CSARDSLGNVYEQYF. The CDR3 region has the DNA TGCAGTGCTAGAGATTCCCTCGGGAACGTCTACGAGCAGTACTTC.

This chain uses TRBV10-3 with TRBJ2-5; D may be TRBD1 or TRBD2 (5 bases each). CDR1 ENHRY and CDR2 SYGVKD come from the germline V gene. The CDR3 has 13 amino acids. V lost 6 bases and J 5 bases, leaving 13 bases between the germline ends. CDR3 in DNA: TGTGCCATCAGAGACGACAGAGGGGAGACCCAGTACTTC. Amino acid sequence: CAIRDDRGETQYF.

This clonotype was counted ten times or more. The chain couples TRBV4-1 to TRBJ2-7, with TRBD1 matching 8 bases. V lost 3 bases and J lost 0; bases outside the gene matches: 4. Germline assignment: CDR1 MGHRA and CDR2 YSYEKL. CDR3 size: 15 residues. The CDR3 DNA reads as TGCGCCAGCAGCCATAACAGGGGGAGCTCCTACGAGCAGTACTTC. It yields the protein CASSHNRGSSYEQYF.

V usage is TRBV14 and J usage is TRBJ1-2, with D uncertain. Trimming took 0 bases from V and 4 from J, leaving 9 bases between them. The CDR3 is 14 amino acids. Per germline, CDR1 SGHDN and CDR2 FVKESK. DNA for the CDR3: TGTGCCAGCAGCCAAGATGGAGCAATCTATGGCTACACCTTC. Translating gives CASSQDGAIYGYTF.

This clonotype was picked up a small number of times. V gene TRBV4-2 combines with J gene TRBJ2-7, with TRBD1 identical over 9 bases. The germline gives CDR1 LGHNA, CDR2 YNFKEQ. The CDR3 totals 15 residues. J gave up 6 bases and V 0 bases, and 6 bases lay outside the gene matches. In DNA form, the CDR3 reads TGTGCCAGCAGCCAAGACCGGGGACAGGGCGGCGAGCAGTACTTC. Translating it yields CASSQDRGQGGEQYF.

Here the CDR3 reads CASSLSGAWDTQYF. The CDR3, as DNA: TGTGCCAGCAGCTTAAGCGGGGCCTGGGATACGCAGTATTTT. This sequence joins TRBV7-9 and TRBJ2-3; TRBD2 aligns across 7 bases. Germline V lookup: CDR1 SEHNR, CDR2 FQNEAQ (reference sequence). V trimming: 2 bases; J trimming: 6 bases; junction bases outside the gene matches: 5. This CDR3 is built from 14 residues.

V is TRBV6-1 and J is TRBJ2-7, with D possibly TRBD2 on 5 matching bases. Germline-derived CDR1 and CDR2 are MNHNS and SASEGT. Trimming shortened V by 7 bases and J by 3 bases, and 19 bases separated the two germline ends. The CDR3 consists of 15 residues. The CDR3 protein is CASKNDAGGYYEQYF. In nucleotides, the CDR3 is TGTGCCAGCAAAAATGACGCAGGAGGATACTACGAGCAGTACTTC.

V gene TRBV3-1 combines with J gene TRBJ2-1; 8 bases align to TRBD2. The J segment lost 2 bases and the V segment lost 4 bases, leaving 4 bases of the junction unmatched. The CDR3 consists of 15 residues. CDR1 LGHDT and CDR2 YNNKEL come from the germline V gene (reference sequence). The CDR3 DNA reads as TGTGCCAGCAGCCCACTAGCGGACACCTACAATGAGCAGTTCTTC. This encodes CASSPLADTYNEQFF.

The V and J genes are TRBV6-5 and TRBJ2-3, with TRBD2 identical over 8 bases. Germline assignment: CDR1 MNHEY and CDR2 SVGAGI. J was trimmed by 0 bases and V by 3 bases; bases with no gene match: 11. The CDR3 covers 18 residues. DNA of the CDR3: TGTGCCAGCAGTTATCATGCGCGGGGGGCCTCTAGCACAGATACGCAGTATTTT. It translates to CASSYHARGASSTDTQYF.

A remark on this clonotype: One junction end disagrees with the germline gene, perhaps due to a read error. The gene calls are TRBV5-1 and TRBJ1-5, with 11 bases lining up with TRBD1. The CDR3 extends over 15 amino acids. Germline V CDR1 and CDR2: SGHRS, YFSETQ. The CDR3 sequence is CASSWGTGGNRPQHF. CDR3 nucleotide sequence: TGCGCCAGCAGCTGGGGGACAGGGGGTAATCGGCCCCAGCATTTT.

V is TRBV20-1 and J is TRBJ2-3; D is uncertain. Trimming pared 5 bases from V and 0 bases from J, leaving 21 bases between. The CDR3 spans 17 residues. Germline lookup yields CDR1 DFQATT and CDR2 SNEGSKA (reference sequence). This CDR3 is CSARRTGRISSTDTQYF. CDR3 nucleotide sequence: TGCAGTGCTCGGCGTACCGGACGGATCTCTAGCACAGATACGCAGTATTTT.

The CDR3 sequence is CSATGLASDEQFF. The CDR3 DNA follows: TGCAGTGCTACGGGACTAGCGTCCGATGAGCAGTTCTTC. The J gene is TRBJ2-1, the V gene TRBV20-1, with TRBD2 identical over 10 bases. Looked up from germline, CDR1 is DFQATT and CDR2 is SNEGSKA (reference sequence). CDR3 length: 13 amino acids. V was pared by 4 bases and J by 8 bases, with 5 bases of the junction left unmatched.

V is TRBV3-1 and J is TRBJ1-1; no reliable D call. The CDR3 totals 13 residues. Germline assignment: CDR1 LGHDT and CDR2 YNNKEL (reference sequence). The ends were cut back, 7 bases at V and 1 base at J, with 10 bases in the middle. The CDR3 sequence is CASTRTQNTEAFF. The CDR3 DNA sequence: TGTGCCAGCACCAGAACACAGAACACTGAAGCTTTCTTT.

This clonotype was seen more than once but under ten times. The chain uses TRBV12-3 or TRBV12-4 and TRBJ2-6, with unresolved D. Trimming pared 3 bases from V and 2 bases from J, leaving 5 bases between. The CDR3 length is 14 residues. CDR3 DNA: TGTGCCAGCAGTTTTTTGGCTGGGGCCAACGTCCTGACTTTC. It codes for CASSFLAGANVLTF.

Points on this clonotype: At one end, the junction sequence differs from germline, possibly due to a read error. The chain links TRBV7-9 to TRBJ2-6; perhaps TRBD1 as D (5 bases). CDR1 and CDR2 from the germline V gene are SEHNR and FQNEAQ (reference sequence). The CDR3 spans 15 residues. CDR3 sequence reads: CASSNSDSGASVLTF. DNA for the CDR3: TGTGCCAGCAGCAACAGTGACTCTGGGGCCAGCGTCCTGACTTTC. Based on the CDR3 plus reference TRBV7-9 and TRBJ2-6, the full variable domain is DTGVSQNPRHKITKRGQNVTFRCDPISEHNRLYWYRQTLGQGPEFLTYFQNEAQLEKSRLLSDRFSAERPKGSFSTLEIQRTEQGDSAMYLCASSNSDSGASVLTFGAGSRLTVL.

The chain couples TRBV5-6 to TRBJ2-7; 11 bases map to TRBD2. Germline trimming cut 4 bases from V and 3 bases from J; bases unmatched to any gene: 6. The CDR3 runs 15 residues. CDR1 is SGHDT, CDR2 YYEEEE, per germline. The CDR3 reads CASSRTSGRIYEQYF. CDR3 DNA sequence: TGTGCCAGCAGCCGGACTAGCGGGCGCATCTACGAGCAGTACTTC.

This sequence joins TRBV29-1 and TRBJ2-1; 8 positions match TRBD2. CDR3 length: 13 amino acids. Germline CDR1 and CDR2: SQVTM and ANQGSEA. Trimming removed 2 bases from V and 9 bases from J; junction bases left unmatched: 6. CDR3: CSVEPTGGGEQFF. As DNA, the CDR3 is TGCAGCGTTGAACCGACCGGGGGGGGTGAGCAGTTCTTC.

DNA of the CDR3: TGTGCCAGCAGTCAAAGGACAGGCGGACGTTACAATGAGCAGTTCTTC. This sequence encodes CASSQRTGGRYNEQFF. The chain carries TRBV12-3 or TRBV12-4 and TRBJ2-1, with 7 bases identical to TRBD1. The junction had 11 bases not matched to a gene; V was cut back by 5 bases and J by 4 bases. The CDR3 covers 16 residues.

This clonotype occurred a few times. CDR3 DNA: TGTGCCAGCACGGGCGGGAGGCCCTCCTACAATGAGCAGTTCTTC. It yields the protein CASTGGRPSYNEQFF. V usage is TRBV11-2 and J usage is TRBJ2-1; 8 bases fit TRBD2. The junction had 5 bases not matched to a gene; V was cut back by 7 bases and J by 0 bases. The CDR3 covers 15 residues. Germline V CDR1 and CDR2: SGHAT, FQNNGV. Full variable domain (rest looked up from reference TRBV11-2 and TRBJ2-1): EAGVAQSPRYKIIEKRQSVAFWCNPISGHATLYWYQQILGQGPKLLIQFQNNGVVDDSQLPKDRFSAERLKGVDSTLKIQPAKLEDSAVYLCASTGGRPSYNEQFFGPGTRLTVL.